This T cell receptor (beta chain) originates from a study of T-cell reconstitution after alpha-beta-depleted transplantation in children. With 6 bases removed from V and 0 bases from J, the gap between germline ends came to 9 bases. The CDR3 runs to 14 residues. CDR1 is DFQATT and CDR2 is SNEGSKA in the germline V gene (reference sequence). This clonotype was counted between two and nine times. Unique molecular identifiers were used in preparing the TCRbeta library. TCRdb called the PCR reads again in MiXCR, with one record for every CDR3 protein. The top ten clones hold around 6% of a sample with over 400,000 distinct CDR3 sequences, around 13% of them seen once.

This sequence joins TRBV20-1 and TRBJ2-6; D ambiguous. Sequenced material: PBMCs from the stem cell graft donor, taken from the stem cell graft. This sequence originates from a human donor who donated a stem cell graft to a child with combined immunodeficiency. CDR3 bases: TGCAGTGCCAGTGATTCCTCTGGGGCCAACGTCCTGACTTTC. It encodes CSASDSSGANVLTF.